A selection of T cell receptor beta chains follows, all from one sample in a study of blood T cell repertoires in COVID-19. The method was immunoSEQ multiplex PCR; TCRdb's version includes in-frame clones alone and lacks a portion of them. The sample includes roughly 200,000 clones, around four fifths of them seen just once. Sequencing was carried out using peripheral blood. All receptors derive from a woman aged 80 or over with active or convalescent COVID-19. Each CDR3 is given with its conserved first and last residue. Each record gives: CDR3 protein, CDR3 DNA, J gene, CDR3 length, V gene, D gene, clone size. The D gene is left open where the match is weak. Expanded clones get a size class; other rows say once, few or many, or leave the size out.

CDR3 protein: CASSSLGGNTEAFF; CDR3 DNA: TGTGCCAGCAGCTCACTGGGGGGGAACACTGAAGCTTTCTTT; J gene: TRBJ1-1; CDR3 length: 14; V gene: TRBV11-2; D gene: -; clone size: -
CDR3 protein: CASRGAGIFYEQYF; CDR3 DNA: TGTGCCAGCAGGGGGGCAGGGATTTTCTACGAGCAGTACTTC; J gene: TRBJ2-7; CDR3 length: 14; V gene: TRBV28; D gene: -; clone size: -
CDR3 protein: CASSVDGSYEQYF; CDR3 DNA: TGTGCCAGCAGCGTAGACGGCTCCTACGAGCAGTACTTC; J gene: TRBJ2-7; CDR3 length: 13; V gene: TRBV9; D gene: -; clone size: -
CDR3 protein: CASSLARVGGTDTQYF; CDR3 DNA: TGTGCCAGCAGCTTAGCGCGTGTCGGGGGGACAGATACGCAGTATTTT; J gene: TRBJ2-3; CDR3 length: 16; V gene: TRBV7-6; D gene: TRBD2; clone size: -
CDR3 protein: CASSDRQGGGYTF; CDR3 DNA: TGTGCCAGCAGTGACCGACAGGGAGGTGGCTACACCTTC; J gene: TRBJ1-2; CDR3 length: 13; V gene: TRBV2; D gene: TRBD1; clone size: -
CDR3 protein: CASSDRTGAVRGYTF; CDR3 DNA: TGTGCCAGCAGTGATCGGACAGGGGCGGTAAGGGGCTACACCTTC; J gene: TRBJ1-2; CDR3 length: 15; V gene: TRBV6-1; D gene: TRBD1; clone size: -
CDR3 protein: CASALPGQGDYNEQFF; CDR3 DNA: TGTGCTAGTGCCCTTCCCGGACAGGGGGACTACAATGAGCAGTTCTTC; J gene: TRBJ2-1; CDR3 length: 16; V gene: TRBV12-5; D gene: TRBD1; clone size: -
CDR3 protein: CASSLWSMAGTDTQYF; CDR3 DNA: TGCGCCAGCAGCTTATGGTCAATGGCAGGGACAGATACGCAGTATTTT; J gene: TRBJ2-3; CDR3 length: 16; V gene: TRBV5-1; D gene: -; clone size: once
CDR3 protein: CASSVEVTDTQYF; CDR3 DNA: TGTGCCAGCAGTGTGGAGGTGACAGATACGCAGTATTTT; J gene: TRBJ2-3; CDR3 length: 13; V gene: TRBV2; D gene: -; clone size: -
CDR3 protein: CASSTSSLLDSPLHF; CDR3 DNA: TGCGCCAGCAGCACCTCCAGTCTTCTGGATTCACCCCTCCACTTT; J gene: TRBJ1-6; CDR3 length: 15; V gene: TRBV5-1; D gene: -; clone size: -
CDR3 protein: CASSSDRGLSGYTF; CDR3 DNA: TGTGCCAGCAGTTCGGACAGGGGTCTGAGTGGCTACACCTTC; J gene: TRBJ1-2; CDR3 length: 14; V gene: TRBV27; D gene: TRBD1; clone size: -
CDR3 protein: CASSPGQGAATNEKLFF; CDR3 DNA: TGCGCCAGCAGCCCAGGACAGGGGGCGGCAACTAATGAAAAACTGTTTTTT; J gene: TRBJ1-4; CDR3 length: 17; V gene: TRBV5-1; D gene: TRBD1; clone size: -
CDR3 protein: CASSLGPGGRGNTIYF; CDR3 DNA: TGTGCCAGCAGTCTAGGCCCAGGGGGCCGTGGAAACACCATATATTTT; J gene: TRBJ1-3; CDR3 length: 16; V gene: TRBV9; D gene: TRBD1; clone size: -
CDR3 protein: CASSLGSQNIQYF; CDR3 DNA: TGTGCCAGCAGCTTGGGCAGCCAAAACATTCAGTACTTC; J gene: TRBJ2-4; CDR3 length: 13; V gene: TRBV11-2; D gene: -; clone size: -
CDR3 protein: CASSIAGLGETQYF; CDR3 DNA: TGTGCCAGTAGTATAGCAGGGTTGGGAGAGACCCAGTACTTC; J gene: TRBJ2-5; CDR3 length: 14; V gene: TRBV19; D gene: -; clone size: -
CDR3 protein: CASSYERQTGPMEQYF; CDR3 DNA: TGTGCCAGCAGTTACGAACGGCAGACAGGGCCCATGGAGCAGTACTTC; J gene: TRBJ2-7; CDR3 length: 16; V gene: TRBV6-5; D gene: TRBD1; clone size: -
CDR3 protein: CASSLDSFSYNEQFF; CDR3 DNA: TGTGCCAGCAGCTTGGACTCCTTCTCCTACAATGAGCAGTTCTTC; J gene: TRBJ2-1; CDR3 length: 15; V gene: TRBV5-5; D gene: -; clone size: -
CDR3 protein: CSARGQFEAFF; CDR3 DNA: TGCAGTGCTAGGGGGCAGTTTGAAGCTTTCTTT; J gene: TRBJ1-1; CDR3 length: 11; V gene: TRBV20-1; D gene: -; clone size: -